This T cell receptor (beta chain) was sequenced for a study of T cells after yellow fever vaccination. On the study more broadly: Where fractions had low cell numbers, libraries were prepared from them with the SMART-Seq v4 Ultra Low Input RNA kit.

The length of the CDR3 is 15 residues. With V trimmed by 5 bases and J by 3 bases, 6 bases remained unmatched. Per the germline V gene, CDR1 is SGHTA and CDR2 is FQGNSA. From the 5' RACE reads, TCRdb called clonotypes with MiXCR, one entry per CDR3 protein. The sample contains 340,000 or so distinct CDR3 sequences, under 15% of which appear only once. This clonotype was recorded many times. Its target is not known. Findings and limits, study-wide: Some clonotypes were seen in both the CD4 and the CD8 compartments. These made up a small share and likely arose from convergent recombination. Clones that expanded after primary vaccination mostly reappeared after the booster (around 96% CD4, approximately 89% CD8).

This receptor was taken from a man in his late teens or twenties who received the YFV17D yellow fever vaccine. The sample consisted of CD4+ T cells sorted from PBMCs, taken 15 days after the yellow fever booster vaccination. The chain employs TRBV7-2 and TRBJ2-5, with 10 bases aligning to TRBD2. In DNA, the CDR3 is TGTGCCAGCAGCCCCGGTCTAGCGGGGGAAGAGACCCAGTACTTC. Encoded protein: CASSPGLAGEETQYF.